The subject of this entry is one T cell receptor (beta chain). Sequence at one end of the junction differs from germline and may be a read error. This entry belongs to a study of Graves' ophthalmopathy and Graves' hyperthyroidism. The overall study: The study drew peripheral blood at initial diagnosis, before any treatment.

Ophthalmopathy donors' eye disease showed moderate-to-severe activity, CAS of at least 3, NOSPECS of at least 4 and duration under 3 months. Amplified material comprised TCR beta CDR3 regions derived from RNA transcripts. First-round RT-PCR used HTBI primers; second-round multiplex PCR followed. TCRdb ran MiXCR on the multiplex PCR reads and lists one entry per CDR3 protein. The table has hundreds of thousands of distinct CDR3 sequences, under 50% seen once. Sequences were obtained from peripheral blood. This clonotype was obtained from an adult man with Graves' ophthalmopathy.

Here the CDR3 reads CASSEGTGEYGYTF. The CDR3 DNA follows: TGCGCCAGCAGTGAGGGGACAGGGGAGTATGGCTACACCTTC. V gene TRBV16 combines with J gene TRBJ1-2, with TRBD1 identical over 10 bases. CDR1 is KGHSY, CDR2 FQNENV, per germline. The CDR3 totals 14 residues. Using reference TRBV16 and TRBJ1-2 for the parts outside the CDR3, the full variable domain is GEEVAQTPKHLVRGEGQKAKLYCAPIKGHSYVFWYQQVLKNEFKFLISFQNENVFDETGMPKERFSAKCLPNSPCSLEIQATKLEDSAVYFCASSEGTGEYGYTFGSGTRLTVV.